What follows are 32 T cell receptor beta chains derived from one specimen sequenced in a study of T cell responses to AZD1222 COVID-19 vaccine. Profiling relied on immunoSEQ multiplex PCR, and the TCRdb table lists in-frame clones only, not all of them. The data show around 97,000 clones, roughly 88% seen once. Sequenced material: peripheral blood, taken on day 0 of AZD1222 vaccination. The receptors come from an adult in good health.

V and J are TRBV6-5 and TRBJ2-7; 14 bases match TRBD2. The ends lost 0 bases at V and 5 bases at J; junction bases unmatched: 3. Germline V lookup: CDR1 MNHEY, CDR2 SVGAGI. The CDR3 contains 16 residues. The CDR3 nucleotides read TGTGCCAGCAGTTACTCGCGACTAGCGGGGGGGCACGAGCAGTACTTC. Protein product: CASSYSRLAGGHEQYF.

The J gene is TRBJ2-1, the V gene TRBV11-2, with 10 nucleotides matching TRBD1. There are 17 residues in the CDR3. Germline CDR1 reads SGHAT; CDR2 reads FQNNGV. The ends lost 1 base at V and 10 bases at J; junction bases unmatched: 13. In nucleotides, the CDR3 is TGTGCCAGCAGCTTAGGGCTCGGACAGGGGGTCCGAAGCGAGCAGTTCTTC. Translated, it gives CASSLGLGQGVRSEQFF.

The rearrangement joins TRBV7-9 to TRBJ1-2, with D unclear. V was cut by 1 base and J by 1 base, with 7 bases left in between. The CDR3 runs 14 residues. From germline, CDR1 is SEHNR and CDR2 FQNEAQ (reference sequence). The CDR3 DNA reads TGTGCCAGCAGCTTAGGAGAGGTTAACTATGGCTACACCTTC. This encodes CASSLGEVNYGYTF.

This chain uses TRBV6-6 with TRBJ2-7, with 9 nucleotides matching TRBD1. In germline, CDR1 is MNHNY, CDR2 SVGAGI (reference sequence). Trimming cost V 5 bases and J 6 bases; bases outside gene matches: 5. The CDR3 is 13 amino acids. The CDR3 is CASSPGQGGEQYF. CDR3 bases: TGTGCCAGCAGTCCGGGACAGGGAGGCGAGCAGTACTTC.

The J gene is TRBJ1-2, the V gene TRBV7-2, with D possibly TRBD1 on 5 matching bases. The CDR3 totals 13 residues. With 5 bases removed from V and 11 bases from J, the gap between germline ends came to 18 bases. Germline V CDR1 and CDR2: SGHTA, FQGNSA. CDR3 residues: CASSGTRQGSYTF. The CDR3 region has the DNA TGTGCCAGCAGCGGAACAAGGCAGGGCTCTTACACCTTC.

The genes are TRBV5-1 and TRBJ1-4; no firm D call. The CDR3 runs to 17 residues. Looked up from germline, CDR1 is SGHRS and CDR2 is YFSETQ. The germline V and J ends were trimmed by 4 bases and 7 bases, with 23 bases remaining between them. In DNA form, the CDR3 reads TGCGCCAGCAGCCCACTCGGTGGGGAGAGTGGCGGTGAAAAACTGTTTTTT. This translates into CASSPLGGESGGEKLFF.

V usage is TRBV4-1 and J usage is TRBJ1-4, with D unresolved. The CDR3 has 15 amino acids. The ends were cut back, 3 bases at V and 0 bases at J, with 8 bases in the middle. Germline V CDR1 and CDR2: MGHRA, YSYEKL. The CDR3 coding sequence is TGCGCCAGCAGCCAGATCGATACAACTAATGAAAAACTGTTTTTT. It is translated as CASSQIDTTNEKLFF.

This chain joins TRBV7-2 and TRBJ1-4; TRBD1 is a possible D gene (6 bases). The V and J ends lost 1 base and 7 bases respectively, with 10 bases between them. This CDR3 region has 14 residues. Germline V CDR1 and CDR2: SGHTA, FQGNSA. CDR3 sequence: CASSLVRGTEKLFF. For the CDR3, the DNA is TGTGCCAGCAGCTTAGTCAGGGGTACTGAAAAACTGTTTTTT. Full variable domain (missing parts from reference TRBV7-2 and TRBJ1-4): GAGVSQSPSNKVTEKGKDVELRCDPISGHTALYWYRQSLGQGLEFLIYFQGNSAPDKSGLPSDRFSAERTGGSVSTLTIQRTQQEDSAVYLCASSLVRGTEKLFFGSGTQLSVL.

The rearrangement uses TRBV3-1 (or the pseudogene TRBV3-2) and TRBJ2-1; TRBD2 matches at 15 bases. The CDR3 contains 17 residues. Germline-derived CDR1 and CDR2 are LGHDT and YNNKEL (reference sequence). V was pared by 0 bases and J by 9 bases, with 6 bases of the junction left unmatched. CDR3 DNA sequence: TGTGCCAGCAGCCAAGACATTGGACTAGCGGGAGGGTGTGAGCAGTTCTTC. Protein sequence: CASSQDIGLAGGCEQFF.

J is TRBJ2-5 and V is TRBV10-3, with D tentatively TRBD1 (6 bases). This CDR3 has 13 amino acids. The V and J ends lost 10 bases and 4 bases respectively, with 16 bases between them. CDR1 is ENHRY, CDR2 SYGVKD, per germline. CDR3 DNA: TGTGCCACGTACAGGGAAGGGGCAGAGACCCAGTACTTC. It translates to CATYREGAETQYF.

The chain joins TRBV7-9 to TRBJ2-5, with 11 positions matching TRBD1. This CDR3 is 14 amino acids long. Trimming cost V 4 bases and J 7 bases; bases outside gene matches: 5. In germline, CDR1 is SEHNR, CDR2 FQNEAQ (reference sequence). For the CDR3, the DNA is TGTGCCAGCAGCTCCGGACAGGGGGCGACGACCCAGTACTTC. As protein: CASSSGQGATTQYF.

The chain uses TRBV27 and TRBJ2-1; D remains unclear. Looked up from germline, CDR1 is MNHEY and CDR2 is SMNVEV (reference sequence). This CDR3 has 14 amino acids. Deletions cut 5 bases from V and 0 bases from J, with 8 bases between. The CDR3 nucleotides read TGTGCCAGCAGTCCGATGACCTCCTACAATGAGCAGTTCTTC. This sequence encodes CASSPMTSYNEQFF.

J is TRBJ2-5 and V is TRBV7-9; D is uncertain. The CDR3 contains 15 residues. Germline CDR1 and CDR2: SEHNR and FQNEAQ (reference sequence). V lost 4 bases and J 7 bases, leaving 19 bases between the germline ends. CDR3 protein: CASSSPLPAVGTQYF. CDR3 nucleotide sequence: TGTGCCAGCAGCTCGCCCCTCCCCGCCGTAGGGACCCAGTACTTC.

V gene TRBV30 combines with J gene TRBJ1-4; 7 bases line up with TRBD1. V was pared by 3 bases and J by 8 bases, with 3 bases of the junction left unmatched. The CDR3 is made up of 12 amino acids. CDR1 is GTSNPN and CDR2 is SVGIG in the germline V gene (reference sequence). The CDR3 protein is CAWRGQWEKLFF. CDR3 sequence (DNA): TGTGCCTGGAGGGGACAGTGGGAAAAACTGTTTTTT.

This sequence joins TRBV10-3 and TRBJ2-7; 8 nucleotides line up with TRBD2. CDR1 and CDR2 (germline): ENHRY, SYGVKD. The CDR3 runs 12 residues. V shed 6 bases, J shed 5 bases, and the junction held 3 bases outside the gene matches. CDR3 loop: CAISLTSDEQYF. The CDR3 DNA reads TGTGCCATCAGCCTGACTAGCGACGAGCAGTACTTC.

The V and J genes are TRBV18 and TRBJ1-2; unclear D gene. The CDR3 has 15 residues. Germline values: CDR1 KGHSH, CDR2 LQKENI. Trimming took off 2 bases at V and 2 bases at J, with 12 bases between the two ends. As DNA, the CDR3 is TGTGCCAGCTCACCAAAGACTCAGTACAACTATGGCTACACCTTC. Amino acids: CASSPKTQYNYGYTF.

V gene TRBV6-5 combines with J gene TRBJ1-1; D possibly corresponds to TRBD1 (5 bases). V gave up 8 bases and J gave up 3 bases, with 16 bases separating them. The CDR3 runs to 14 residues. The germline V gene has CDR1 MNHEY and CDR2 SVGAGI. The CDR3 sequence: CASLWGALDTEAFF. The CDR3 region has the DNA TGTGCCAGCTTATGGGGCGCATTGGACACTGAAGCTTTCTTT.

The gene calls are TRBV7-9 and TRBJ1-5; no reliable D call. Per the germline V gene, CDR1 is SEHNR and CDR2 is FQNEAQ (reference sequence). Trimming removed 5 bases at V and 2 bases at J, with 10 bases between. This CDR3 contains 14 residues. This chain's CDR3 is CASSPVGGNQPQHF. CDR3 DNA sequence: TGTGCCAGCAGCCCCGTGGGAGGCAATCAGCCCCAGCATTTT.

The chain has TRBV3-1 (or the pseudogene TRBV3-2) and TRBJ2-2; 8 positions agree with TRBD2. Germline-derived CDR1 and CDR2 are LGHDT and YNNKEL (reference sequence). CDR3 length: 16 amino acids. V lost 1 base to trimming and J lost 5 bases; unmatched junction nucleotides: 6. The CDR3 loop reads CASSQGKAGVTGELFF. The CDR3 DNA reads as TGTGCCAGCAGCCAAGGAAAAGCGGGAGTTACCGGGGAGCTGTTTTTT.

DNA for the CDR3: TGTGCCAGCTCAAGGGAGATCTCCTACAATGAGCAGTTCTTC. It is translated as CASSREISYNEQFF. The V gene is TRBV2, the J gene TRBJ2-1; tentatively, D is TRBD2 (5 bases). The V end lost 8 bases, the J end lost 0 bases, and 11 bases lay between the germline ends. CDR3 size: 14 residues. Germline V gives CDR1 SNHLY, CDR2 FYNNEI. Based on the CDR3 plus reference TRBV2 and TRBJ2-1, the full variable domain is EPEVTQTPSHQVTQMGQEVILRCVPISNHLYFYWYRQILGQKVEFLVSFYNNEISEKSEIFDDQFSVERPDGSNFTLKIRSTKLEDSAMYFCASSREISYNEQFFGPGTRLTVL.

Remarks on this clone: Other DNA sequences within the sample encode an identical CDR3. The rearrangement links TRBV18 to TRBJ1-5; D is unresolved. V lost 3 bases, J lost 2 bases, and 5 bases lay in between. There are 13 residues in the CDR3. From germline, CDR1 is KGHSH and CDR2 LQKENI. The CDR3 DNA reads TGTGCCAGCTCACCGGATGGCAATCAGCCCCAGCATTTT. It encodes CASSPDGNQPQHF.

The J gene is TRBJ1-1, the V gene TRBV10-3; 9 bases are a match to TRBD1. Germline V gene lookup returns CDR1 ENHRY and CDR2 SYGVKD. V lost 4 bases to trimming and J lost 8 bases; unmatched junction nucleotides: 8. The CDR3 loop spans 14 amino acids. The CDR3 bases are TGTGCCATCAGTGTTAGAACACAGGGGGCGGAAGCTTTCTTT. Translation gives CAISVRTQGAEAFF.

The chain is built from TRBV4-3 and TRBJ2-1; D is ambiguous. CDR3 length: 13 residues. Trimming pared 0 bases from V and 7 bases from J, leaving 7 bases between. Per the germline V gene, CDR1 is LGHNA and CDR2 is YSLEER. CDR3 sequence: CASSQEAWNEQFF. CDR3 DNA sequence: TGCGCCAGCAGCCAAGAGGCATGGAATGAGCAGTTCTTC.

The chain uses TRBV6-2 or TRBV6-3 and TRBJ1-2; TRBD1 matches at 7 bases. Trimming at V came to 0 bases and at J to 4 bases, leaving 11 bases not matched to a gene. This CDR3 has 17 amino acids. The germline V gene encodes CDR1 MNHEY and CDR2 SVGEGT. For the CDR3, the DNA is TGTGCCAGCAGTTACTCAGCCGACAGGGCAAAGATCTATGGCTACACCTTC. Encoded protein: CASSYSADRAKIYGYTF.

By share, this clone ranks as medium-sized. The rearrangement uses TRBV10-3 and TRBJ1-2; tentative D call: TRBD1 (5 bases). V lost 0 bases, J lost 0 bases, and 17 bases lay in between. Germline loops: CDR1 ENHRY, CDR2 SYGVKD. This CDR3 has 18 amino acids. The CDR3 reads CAISESYFTGDSNYGYTF. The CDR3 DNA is TGTGCCATCAGTGAGTCGTACTTTACAGGCGATTCTAACTATGGCTACACCTTC.

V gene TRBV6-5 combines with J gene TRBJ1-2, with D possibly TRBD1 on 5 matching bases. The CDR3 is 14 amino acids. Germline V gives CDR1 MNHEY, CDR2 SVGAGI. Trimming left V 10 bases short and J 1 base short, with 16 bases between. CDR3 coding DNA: TGTGCCACCACAGGACAAGAAAGTAACTATGGCTACACCTTC. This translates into CATTGQESNYGYTF.

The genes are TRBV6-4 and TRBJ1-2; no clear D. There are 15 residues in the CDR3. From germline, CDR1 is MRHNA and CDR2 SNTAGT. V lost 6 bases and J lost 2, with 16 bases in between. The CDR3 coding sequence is TGTGCCAGCAGGGCGGCCCCGTTACTAAACTATGGCTACACCTTC. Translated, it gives CASRAAPLLNYGYTF.

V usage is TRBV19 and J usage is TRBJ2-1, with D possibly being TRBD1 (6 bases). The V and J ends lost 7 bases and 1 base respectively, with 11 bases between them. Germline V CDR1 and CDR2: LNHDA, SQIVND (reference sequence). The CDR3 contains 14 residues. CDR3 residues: CASTEGVSYNEQFF. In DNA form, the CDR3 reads TGTGCCAGTACCGAGGGGGTTTCCTACAATGAGCAGTTCTTC.

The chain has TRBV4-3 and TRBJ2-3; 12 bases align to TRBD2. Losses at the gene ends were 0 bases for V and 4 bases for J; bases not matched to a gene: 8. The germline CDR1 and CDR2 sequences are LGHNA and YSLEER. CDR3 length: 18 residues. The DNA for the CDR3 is TGCGCCAGCAGCCAAGAGATGGGAACTAGCGGGGGGTCAGATACGCAGTATTTT. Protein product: CASSQEMGTSGGSDTQYF.

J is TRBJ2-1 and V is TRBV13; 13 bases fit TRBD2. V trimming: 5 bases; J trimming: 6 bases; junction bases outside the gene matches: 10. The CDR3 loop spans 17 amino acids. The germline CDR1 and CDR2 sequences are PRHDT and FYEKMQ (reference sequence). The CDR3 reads CASSLGTSGNTANEQFF. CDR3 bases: TGTGCCAGCAGCCTTGGGACTAGCGGGAACACTGCCAATGAGCAGTTCTTC. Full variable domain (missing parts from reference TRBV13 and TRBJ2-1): AAGVIQSPRHLIKEKRETATLKCYPIPRHDTVYWYQQGPGQDPQFLISFYEKMQSDKGSIPDRFSAQQFSDYHSELNMSSLELGDSALYFCASSLGTSGNTANEQFFGPGTRLTVL.

The DNA of the CDR3 is TGTGCCATCAGTGCGGGCAGTCCTGGCTACACCTTC. This translates into CAISAGSPGYTF. The V gene is TRBV10-3, the J gene TRBJ1-2, with D unresolved. The CDR3 extends over 12 amino acids. Germline V CDR1 and CDR2: ENHRY, SYGVKD. Trimming stripped 4 bases from V and 7 bases from J, with 10 bases between.

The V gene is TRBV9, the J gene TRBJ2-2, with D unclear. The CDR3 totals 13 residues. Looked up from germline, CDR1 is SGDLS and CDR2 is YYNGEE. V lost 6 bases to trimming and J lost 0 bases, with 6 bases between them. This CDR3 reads CASTGANTGELFF. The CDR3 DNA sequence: TGTGCCAGCACTGGGGCGAACACCGGGGAGCTGTTTTTT.